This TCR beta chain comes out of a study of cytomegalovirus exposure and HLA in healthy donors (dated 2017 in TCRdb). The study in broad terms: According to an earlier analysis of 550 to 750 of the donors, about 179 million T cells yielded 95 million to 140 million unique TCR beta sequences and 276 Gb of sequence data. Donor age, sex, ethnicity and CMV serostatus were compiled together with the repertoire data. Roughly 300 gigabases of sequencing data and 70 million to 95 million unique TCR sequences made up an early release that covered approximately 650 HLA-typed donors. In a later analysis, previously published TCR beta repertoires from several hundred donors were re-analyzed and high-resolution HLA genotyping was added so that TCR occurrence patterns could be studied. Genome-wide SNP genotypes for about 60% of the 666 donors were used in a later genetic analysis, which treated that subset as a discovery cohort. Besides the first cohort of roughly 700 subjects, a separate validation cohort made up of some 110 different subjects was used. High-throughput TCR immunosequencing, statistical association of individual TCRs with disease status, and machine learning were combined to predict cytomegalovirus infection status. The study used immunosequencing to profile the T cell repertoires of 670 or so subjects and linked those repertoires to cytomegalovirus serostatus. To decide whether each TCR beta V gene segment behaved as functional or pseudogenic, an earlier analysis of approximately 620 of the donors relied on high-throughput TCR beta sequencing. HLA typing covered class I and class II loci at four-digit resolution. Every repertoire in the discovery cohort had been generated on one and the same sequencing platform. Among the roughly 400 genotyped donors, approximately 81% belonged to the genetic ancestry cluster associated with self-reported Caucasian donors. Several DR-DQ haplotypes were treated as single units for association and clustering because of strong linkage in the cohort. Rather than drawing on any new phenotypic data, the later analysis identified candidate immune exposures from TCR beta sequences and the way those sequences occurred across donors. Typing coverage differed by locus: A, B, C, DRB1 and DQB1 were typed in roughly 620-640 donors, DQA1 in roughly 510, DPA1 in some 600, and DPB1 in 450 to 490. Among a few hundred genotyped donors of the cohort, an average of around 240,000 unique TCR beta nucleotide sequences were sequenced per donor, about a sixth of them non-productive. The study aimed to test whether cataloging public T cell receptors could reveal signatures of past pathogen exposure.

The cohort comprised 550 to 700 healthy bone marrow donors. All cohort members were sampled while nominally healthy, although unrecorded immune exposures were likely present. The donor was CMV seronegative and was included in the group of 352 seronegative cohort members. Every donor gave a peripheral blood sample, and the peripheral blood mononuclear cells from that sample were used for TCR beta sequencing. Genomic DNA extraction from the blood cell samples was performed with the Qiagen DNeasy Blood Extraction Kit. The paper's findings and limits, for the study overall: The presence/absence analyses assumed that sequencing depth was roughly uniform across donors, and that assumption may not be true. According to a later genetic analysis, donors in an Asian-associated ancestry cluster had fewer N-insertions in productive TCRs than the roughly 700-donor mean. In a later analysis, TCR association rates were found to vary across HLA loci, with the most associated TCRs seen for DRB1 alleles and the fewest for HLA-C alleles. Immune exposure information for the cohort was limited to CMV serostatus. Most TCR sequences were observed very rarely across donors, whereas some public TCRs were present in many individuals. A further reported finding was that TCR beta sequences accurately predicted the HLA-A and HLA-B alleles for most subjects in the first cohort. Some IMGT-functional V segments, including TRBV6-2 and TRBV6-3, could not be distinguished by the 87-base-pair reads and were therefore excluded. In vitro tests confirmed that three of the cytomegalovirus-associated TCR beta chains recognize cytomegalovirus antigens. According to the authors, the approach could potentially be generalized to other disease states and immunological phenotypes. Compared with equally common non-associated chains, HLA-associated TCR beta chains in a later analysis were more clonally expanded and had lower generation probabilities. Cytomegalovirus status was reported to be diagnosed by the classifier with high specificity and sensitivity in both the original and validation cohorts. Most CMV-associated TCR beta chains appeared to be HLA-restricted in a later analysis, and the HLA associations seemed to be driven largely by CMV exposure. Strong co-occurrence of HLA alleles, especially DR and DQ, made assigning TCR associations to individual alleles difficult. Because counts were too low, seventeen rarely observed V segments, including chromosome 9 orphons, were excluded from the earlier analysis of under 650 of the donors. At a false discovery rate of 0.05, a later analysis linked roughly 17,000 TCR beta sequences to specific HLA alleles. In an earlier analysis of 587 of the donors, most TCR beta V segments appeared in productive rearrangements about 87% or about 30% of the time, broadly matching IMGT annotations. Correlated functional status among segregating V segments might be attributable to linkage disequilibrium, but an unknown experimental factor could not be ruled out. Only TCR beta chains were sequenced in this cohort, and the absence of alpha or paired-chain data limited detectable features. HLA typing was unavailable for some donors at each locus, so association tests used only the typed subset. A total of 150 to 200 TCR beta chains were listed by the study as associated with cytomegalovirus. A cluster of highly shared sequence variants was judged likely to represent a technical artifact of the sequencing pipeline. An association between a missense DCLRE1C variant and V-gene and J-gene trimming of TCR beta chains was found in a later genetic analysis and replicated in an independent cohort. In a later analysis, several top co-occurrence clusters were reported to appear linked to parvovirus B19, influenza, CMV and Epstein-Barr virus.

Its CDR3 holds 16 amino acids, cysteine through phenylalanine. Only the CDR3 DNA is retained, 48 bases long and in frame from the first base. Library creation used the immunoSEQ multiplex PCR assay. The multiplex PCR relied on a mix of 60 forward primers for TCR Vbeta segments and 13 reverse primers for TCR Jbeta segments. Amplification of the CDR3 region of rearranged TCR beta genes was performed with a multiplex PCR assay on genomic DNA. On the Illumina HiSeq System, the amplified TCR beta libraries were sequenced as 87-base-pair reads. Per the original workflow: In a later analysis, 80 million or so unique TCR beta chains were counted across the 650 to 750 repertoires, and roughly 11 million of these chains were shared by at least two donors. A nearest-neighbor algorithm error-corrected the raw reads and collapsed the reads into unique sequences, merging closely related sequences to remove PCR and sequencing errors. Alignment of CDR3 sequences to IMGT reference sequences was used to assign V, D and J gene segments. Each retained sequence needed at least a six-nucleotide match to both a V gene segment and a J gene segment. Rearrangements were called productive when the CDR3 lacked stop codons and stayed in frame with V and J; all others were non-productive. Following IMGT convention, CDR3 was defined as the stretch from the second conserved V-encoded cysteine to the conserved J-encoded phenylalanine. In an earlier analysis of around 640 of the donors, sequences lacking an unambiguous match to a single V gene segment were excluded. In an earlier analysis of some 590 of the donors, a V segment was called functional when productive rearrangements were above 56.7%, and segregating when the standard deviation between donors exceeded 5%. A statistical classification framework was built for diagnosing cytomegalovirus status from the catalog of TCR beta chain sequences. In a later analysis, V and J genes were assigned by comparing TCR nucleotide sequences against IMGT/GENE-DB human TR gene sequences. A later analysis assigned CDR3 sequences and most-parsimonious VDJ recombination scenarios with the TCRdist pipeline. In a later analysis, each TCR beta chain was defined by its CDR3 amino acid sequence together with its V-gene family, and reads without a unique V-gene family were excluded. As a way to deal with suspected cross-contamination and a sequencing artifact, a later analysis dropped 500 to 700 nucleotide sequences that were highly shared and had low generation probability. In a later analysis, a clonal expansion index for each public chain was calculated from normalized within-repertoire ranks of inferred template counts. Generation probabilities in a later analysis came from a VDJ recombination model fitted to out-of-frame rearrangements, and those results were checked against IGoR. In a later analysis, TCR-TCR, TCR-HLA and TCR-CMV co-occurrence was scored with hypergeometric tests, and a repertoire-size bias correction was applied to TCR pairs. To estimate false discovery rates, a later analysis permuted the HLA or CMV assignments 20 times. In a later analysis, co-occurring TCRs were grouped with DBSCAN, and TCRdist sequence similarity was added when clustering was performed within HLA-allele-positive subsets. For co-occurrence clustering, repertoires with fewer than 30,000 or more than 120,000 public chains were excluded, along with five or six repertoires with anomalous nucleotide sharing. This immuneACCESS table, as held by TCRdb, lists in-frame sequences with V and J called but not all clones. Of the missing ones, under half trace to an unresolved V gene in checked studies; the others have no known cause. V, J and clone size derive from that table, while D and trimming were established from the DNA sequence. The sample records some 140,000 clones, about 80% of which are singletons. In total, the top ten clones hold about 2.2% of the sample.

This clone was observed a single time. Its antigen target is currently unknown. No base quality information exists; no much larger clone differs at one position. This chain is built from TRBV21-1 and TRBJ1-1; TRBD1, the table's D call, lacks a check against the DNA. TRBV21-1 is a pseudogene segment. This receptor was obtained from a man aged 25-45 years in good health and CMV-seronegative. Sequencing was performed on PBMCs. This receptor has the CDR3 CASSKKREGEYTEAFF. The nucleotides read TGTGCCAGCAGCAAGAAAAGAGAGGGGGAATACACTGAAGCTTTCTTT.